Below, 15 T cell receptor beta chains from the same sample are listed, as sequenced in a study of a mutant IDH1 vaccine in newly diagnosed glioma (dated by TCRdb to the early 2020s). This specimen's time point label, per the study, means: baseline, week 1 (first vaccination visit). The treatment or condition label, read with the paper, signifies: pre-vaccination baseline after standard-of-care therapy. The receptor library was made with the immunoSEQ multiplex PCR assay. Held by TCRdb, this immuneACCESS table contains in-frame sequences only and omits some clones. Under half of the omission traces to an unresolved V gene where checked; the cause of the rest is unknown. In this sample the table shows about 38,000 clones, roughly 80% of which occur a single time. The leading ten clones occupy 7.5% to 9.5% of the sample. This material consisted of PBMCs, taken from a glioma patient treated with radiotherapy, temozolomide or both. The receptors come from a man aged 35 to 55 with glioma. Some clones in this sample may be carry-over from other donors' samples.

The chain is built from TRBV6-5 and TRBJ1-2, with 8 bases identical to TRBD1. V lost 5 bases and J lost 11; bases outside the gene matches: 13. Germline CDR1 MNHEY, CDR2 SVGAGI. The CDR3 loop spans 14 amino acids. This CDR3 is CASSTARDRSGYTF. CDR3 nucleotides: TGTGCCAGCAGTACAGCCCGGGACAGGTCTGGGTACACCTTC.

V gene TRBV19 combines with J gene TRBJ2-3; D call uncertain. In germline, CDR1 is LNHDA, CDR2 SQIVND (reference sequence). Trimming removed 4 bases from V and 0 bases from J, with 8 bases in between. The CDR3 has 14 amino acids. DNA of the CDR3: TGTGCCAGTAGTACATTCACTAGCACAGATACGCAGTATTTT. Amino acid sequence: CASSTFTSTDTQYF.

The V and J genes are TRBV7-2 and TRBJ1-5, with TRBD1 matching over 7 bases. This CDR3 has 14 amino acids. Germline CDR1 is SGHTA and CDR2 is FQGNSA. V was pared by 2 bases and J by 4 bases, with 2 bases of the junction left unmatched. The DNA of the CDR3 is TGTGCCAGCAGCTTATCACAGGGGAATCAGCCCCAGCATTTT. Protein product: CASSLSQGNQPQHF.

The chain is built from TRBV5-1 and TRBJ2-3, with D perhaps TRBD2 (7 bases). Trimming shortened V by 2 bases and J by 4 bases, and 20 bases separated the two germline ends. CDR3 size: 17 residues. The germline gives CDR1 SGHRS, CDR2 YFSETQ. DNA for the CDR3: TGCGCCAGCAGCTTCCGGCCGGGGGGCGGGATGGCAGATACGCAGTATTTT. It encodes CASSFRPGGGMADTQYF.

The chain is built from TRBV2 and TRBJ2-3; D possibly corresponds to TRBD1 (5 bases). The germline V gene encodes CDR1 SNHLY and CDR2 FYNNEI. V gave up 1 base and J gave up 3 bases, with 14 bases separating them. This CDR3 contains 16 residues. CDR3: CASSEGRGGVTDTQYF. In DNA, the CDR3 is TGTGCCAGCAGTGAAGGAAGGGGTGGGGTGACAGATACGCAGTATTTT.

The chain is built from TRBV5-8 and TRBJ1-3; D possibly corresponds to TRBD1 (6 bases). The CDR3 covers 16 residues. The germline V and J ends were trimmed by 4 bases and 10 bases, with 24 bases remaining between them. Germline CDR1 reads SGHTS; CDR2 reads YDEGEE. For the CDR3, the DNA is TGTGCCAGCAGCCTGACGACGGGGGCTAGTGGGGGGACCATATATTTT. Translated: CASSLTTGASGGTIYF.

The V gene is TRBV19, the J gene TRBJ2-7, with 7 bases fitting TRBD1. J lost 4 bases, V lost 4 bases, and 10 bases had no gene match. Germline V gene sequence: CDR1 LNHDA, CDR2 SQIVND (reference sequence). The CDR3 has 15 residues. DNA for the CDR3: TGTGCCAGTAGTACGACAGGGTCTATAGTTTACGAGCAGTACTTC. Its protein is CASSTTGSIVYEQYF.

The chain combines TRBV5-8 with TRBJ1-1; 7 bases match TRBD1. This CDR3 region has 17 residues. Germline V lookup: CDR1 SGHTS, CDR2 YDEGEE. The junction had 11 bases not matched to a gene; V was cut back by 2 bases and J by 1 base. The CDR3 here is CASSLIMAGTENTEAFF. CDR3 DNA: TGTGCCAGCAGCTTAATTATGGCCGGGACAGAGAACACTGAAGCTTTCTTT. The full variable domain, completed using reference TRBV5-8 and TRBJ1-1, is EAGVTQSPTHLIKTRGQQATLRCSPISGHTSVYWYQQALGLGLQFLLWYDEGEERNRGNFPPRFSGRQFPNYSSELNVNALELEDSALYLCASSLIMAGTENTEAFFGQGTRLTVV.

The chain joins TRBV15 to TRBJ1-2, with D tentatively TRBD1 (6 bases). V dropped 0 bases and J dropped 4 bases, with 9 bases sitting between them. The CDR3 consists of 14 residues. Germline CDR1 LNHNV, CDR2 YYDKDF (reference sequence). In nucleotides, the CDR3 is TGTGCCACCAGCAGAGATGCAGGGGTCTATGGCTACACCTTC. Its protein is CATSRDAGVYGYTF.

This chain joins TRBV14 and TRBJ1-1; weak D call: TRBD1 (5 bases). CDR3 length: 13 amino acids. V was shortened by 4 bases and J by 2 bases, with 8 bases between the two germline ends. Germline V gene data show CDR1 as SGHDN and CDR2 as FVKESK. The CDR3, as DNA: TGTGCCAGCAGCCTGACAGTAAACACTGAAGCTTTCTTT. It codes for CASSLTVNTEAFF.

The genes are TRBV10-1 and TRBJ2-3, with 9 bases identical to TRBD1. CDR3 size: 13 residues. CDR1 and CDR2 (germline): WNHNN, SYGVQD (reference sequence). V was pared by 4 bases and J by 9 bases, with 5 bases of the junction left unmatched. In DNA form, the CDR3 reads TGCGCCAGCAGTGGCCAAGGACAGGGGACGCAGTATTTT. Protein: CASSGQGQGTQYF.

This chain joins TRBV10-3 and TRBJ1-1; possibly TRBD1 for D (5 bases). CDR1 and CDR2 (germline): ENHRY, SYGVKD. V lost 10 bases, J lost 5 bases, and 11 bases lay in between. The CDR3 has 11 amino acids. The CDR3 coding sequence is TGTGCCACGGCAGGGTGGACTGAAGCTTTCTTT. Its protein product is CATAGWTEAFF.

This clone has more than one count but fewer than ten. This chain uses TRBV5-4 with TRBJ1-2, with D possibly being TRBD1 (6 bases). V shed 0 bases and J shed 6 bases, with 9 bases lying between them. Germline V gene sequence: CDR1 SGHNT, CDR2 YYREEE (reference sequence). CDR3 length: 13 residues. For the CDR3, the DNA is TGTGCCAGCAGCTTGGTGGCAGGGGATGGCTACACCTTC. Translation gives CASSLVAGDGYTF.

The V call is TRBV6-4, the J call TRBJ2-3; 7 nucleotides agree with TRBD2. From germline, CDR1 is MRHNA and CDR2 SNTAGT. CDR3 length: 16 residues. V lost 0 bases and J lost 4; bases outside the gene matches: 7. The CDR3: CASSDSIGGDADTQYF. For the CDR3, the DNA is TGTGCCAGCAGTGACTCGATTGGGGGGGACGCAGATACGCAGTATTTT.

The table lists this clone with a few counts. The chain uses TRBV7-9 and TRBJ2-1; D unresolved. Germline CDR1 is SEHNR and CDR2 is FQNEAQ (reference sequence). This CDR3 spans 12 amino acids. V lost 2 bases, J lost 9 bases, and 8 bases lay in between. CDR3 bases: TGTGCCAGCAGCTTATCTATGGGTGAGCAGTTCTTC. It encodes CASSLSMGEQFF.